This TCR beta chain was sequenced for a study of beta chain features in type 1 diabetes. Via CD45RO/CCR7/CD25/CD127/CD95/CD27, cells of the CD4+ naive, central memory, regulatory and stem cell-like memory subsets were sorted. CDR3 length: 15 residues. Germline lookup yields CDR1 MDHEN and CDR2 SYDVKM. V was clipped by 2 bases and J by 3 bases; unmatched bases: 3. This clone has more than one count but fewer than ten. Its specificity is unknown. Investigators reverse transcribed all isolated RNA, so they sequenced expressed TCRB transcripts. Samples drawn from stem cell-like memory T cells averaged around 910,000 reads. Measured with immunoSEQ multiplex PCR; TCRdb has only the in-frame clones, and not every one. The table records over 40,000 clones, roughly 50% of them present only once. Notes on the study in general: Naive, central memory and regulatory TCRB repertoires appeared more similar among patients than healthy donors. Individuals with type 1 diabetes displayed fewer insertions and more deletions at VDJ junctions.

V and J are TRBV28 and TRBJ2-7; 11 bases align to TRBD2. The sequenced sample consisted of stem cell memory CD4+ T cells from blood. The sequence was collected from a woman in her 30s in good health. CDR3 nucleotides: TGTGCCAGCAGTTTACCCGGGACTAGCGGCTACGAGCAGTACTTC. Translating it yields CASSLPGTSGYEQYF. Complete variable domain (other parts from reference TRBV28 and TRBJ2-7): DVKVTQSSRYLVKRTGEKVFLECVQDMDHENMFWYRQDPGLGLRLIYFSYDVKMKEKGDIPEGYSVSREKKERFSLILESASTNQTSMYLCASSLPGTSGYEQYFGPGTRLTVT.